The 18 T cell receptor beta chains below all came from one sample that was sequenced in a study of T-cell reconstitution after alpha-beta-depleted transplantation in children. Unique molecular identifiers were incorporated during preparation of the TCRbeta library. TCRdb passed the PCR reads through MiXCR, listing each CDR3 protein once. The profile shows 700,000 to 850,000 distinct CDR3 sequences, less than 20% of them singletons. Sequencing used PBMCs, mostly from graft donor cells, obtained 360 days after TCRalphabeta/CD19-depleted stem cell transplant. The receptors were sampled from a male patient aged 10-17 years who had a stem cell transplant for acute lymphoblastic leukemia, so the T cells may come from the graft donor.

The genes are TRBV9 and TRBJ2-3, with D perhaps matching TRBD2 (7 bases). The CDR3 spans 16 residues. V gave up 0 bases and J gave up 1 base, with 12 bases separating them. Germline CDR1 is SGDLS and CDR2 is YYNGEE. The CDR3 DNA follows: TGTGCCAGCAGCGTAGTAAAGGGGGGGGGCACAGATACGCAGTATTTT. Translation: CASSVVKGGGTDTQYF.

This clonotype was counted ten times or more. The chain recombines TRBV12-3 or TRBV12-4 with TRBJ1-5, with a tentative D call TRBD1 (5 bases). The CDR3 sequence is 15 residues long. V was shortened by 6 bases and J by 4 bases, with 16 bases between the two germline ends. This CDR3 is CASRATGTGNQPQHF. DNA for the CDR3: TGTGCCAGCAGGGCCACCGGGACGGGGAATCAGCCCCAGCATTTT.

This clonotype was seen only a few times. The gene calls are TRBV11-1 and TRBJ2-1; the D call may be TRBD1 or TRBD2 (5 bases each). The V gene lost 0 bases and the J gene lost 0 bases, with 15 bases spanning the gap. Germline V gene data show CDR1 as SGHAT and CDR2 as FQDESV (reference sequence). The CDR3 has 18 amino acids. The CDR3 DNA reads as TGTGCCAGCAGCTTAGCGCTGGGGGATGGGGGCTCCTACAATGAGCAGTTCTTC. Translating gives CASSLALGDGGSYNEQFF.

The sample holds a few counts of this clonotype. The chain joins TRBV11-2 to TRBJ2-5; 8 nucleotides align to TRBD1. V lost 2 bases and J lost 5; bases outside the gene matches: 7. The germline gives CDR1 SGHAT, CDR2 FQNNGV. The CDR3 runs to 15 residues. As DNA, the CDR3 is TGTGCCAGCAGCTTACAAAATAACAGGGGGGAGACCCAGTACTTC. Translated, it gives CASSLQNNRGETQYF.

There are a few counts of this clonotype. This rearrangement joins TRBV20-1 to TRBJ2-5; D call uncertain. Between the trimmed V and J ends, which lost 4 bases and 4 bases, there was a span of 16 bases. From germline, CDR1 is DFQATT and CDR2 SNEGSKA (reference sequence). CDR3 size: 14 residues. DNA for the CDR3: TGCAGTGCTACTCCGGACGCGAGGCCAGAGACCCAGTACTTC. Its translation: CSATPDARPETQYF.

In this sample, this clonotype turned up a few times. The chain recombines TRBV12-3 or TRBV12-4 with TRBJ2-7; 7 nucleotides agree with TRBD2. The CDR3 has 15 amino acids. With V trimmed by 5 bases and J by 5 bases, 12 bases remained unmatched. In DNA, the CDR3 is TGTGCCAGCAGTACAACCGGACTAGTGGCAGACGAGCAGTACTTC. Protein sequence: CASSTTGLVADEQYF.

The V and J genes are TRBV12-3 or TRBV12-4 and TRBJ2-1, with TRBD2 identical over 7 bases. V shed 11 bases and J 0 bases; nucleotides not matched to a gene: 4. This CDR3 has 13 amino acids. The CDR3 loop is CAAPGGSYNEQFF. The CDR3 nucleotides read TGTGCCGCTCCGGGAGGCTCCTACAATGAGCAGTTCTTC.

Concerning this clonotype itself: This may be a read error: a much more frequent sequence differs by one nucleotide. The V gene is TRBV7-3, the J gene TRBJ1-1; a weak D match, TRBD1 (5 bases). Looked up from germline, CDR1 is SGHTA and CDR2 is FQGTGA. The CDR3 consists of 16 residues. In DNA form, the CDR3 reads TGTGCCAGCAGCTCGGACATGGCCCGCCCGAACTCTGAAGCTTTCTTT. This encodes CASSSDMARPNSEAFF.

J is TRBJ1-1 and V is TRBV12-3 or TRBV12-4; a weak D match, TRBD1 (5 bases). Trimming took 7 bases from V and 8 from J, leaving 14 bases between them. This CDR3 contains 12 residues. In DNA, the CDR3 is TGTGCCAGCACCGCGGACATCGCAGAAGCTTTCTTT. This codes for CASTADIAEAFF.

DNA of the CDR3: TGCAGTGCTAGTACCGTCGCCTACGAGCAGTACTTC. Translation gives CSASTVAYEQYF. V gene TRBV20-1 combines with J gene TRBJ2-7; D is undetermined. The CDR3 is 12 amino acids. V lost 3 bases and J lost 2, with 8 bases in between. Germline CDR1 is DFQATT and CDR2 is SNEGSKA (reference sequence).

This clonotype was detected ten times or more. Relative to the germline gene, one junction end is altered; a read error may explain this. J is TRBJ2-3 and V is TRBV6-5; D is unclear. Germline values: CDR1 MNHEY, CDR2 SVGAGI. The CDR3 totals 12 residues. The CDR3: CASSQSTDTQYF. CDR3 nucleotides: TGCGCCAGCAGCCAGTCCACAGATACGCAGTATTTT.

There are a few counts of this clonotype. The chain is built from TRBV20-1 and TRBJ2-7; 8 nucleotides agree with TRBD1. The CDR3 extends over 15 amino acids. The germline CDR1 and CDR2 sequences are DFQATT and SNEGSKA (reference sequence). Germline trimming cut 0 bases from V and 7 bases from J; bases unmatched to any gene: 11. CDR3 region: CSARDTSGGVGEQYF. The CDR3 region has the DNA TGCAGTGCTAGAGATACTTCAGGGGGCGTAGGAGAGCAGTACTTC.

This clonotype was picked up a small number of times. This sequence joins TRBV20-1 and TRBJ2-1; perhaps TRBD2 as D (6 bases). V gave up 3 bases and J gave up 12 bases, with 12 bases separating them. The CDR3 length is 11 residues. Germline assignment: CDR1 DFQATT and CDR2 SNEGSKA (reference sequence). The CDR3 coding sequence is TGCAGTGCTAGTAAAGGGACTTGGCAGTTCTTC. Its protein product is CSASKGTWQFF.

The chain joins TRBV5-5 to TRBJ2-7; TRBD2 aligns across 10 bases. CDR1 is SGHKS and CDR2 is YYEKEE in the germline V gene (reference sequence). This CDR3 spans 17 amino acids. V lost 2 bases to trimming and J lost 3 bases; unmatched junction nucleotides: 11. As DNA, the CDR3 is TGTGCCAGCAGCTTTCTCGGAGCTAGCGGGAGAAGCTACGAGCAGTACTTC. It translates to CASSFLGASGRSYEQYF.

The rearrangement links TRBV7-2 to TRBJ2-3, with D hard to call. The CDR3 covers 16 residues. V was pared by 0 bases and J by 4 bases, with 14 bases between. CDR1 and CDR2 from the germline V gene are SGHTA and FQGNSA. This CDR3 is CASSLAGLIIADTQYF. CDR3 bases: TGTGCCAGCAGCTTAGCTGGCCTAATTATCGCAGATACGCAGTATTTT.

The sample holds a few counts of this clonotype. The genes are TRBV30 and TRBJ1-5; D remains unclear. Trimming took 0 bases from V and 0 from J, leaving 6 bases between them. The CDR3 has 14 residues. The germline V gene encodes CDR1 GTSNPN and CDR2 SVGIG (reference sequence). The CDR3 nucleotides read TGTGCCTGGAGTGTAAAGGGTAGCAATCAGCCCCAGCATTTT. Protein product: CAWSVKGSNQPQHF.

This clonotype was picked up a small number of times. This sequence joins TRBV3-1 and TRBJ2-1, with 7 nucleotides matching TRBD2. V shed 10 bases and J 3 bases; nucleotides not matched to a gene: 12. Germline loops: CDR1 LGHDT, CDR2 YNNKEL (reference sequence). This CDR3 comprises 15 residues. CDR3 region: CATRMGLHNYNEQFF. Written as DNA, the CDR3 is TGTGCCACCCGGATGGGACTACATAACTACAATGAGCAGTTCTTC.

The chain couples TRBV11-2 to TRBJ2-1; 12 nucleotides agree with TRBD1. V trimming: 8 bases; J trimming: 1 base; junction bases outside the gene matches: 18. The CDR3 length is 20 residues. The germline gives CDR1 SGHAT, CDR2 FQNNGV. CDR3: CASAYPGQGALGFSYNEQFF. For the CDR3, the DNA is TGTGCCAGCGCCTACCCGGGACAGGGGGCCCTGGGCTTTTCCTACAATGAGCAGTTCTTC.